There are many counts of the clone carrying this T cell receptor (beta chain). Its antigen is still unknown. This record comes from a study of beta chain features in type 1 diabetes. The investigators reverse transcribed all of the isolated RNA, so they sequenced expressed TCRB transcripts. Data came from immunoSEQ multiplex PCR; TCRdb stores just in-frame clones and leaves some out. The data contain 400,000 or so clones, 9.6% of them singletons. Cell sorting via CD45RO/CCR7/CD25/CD127/CD95/CD27 was performed to obtain CD4+ naive, central memory, regulatory and stem cell-like memory cells. Purity above 98% was achieved in all sorted populations. Germline V lookup: CDR1 SGHTA, CDR2 FQGTGA. The CDR3 extends over 15 amino acids. The V end lost 6 bases, the J end lost 4 bases, and 16 bases lay between the germline ends. General observations from the study: TCRB CDR3s were moderately but significantly shorter in Type 1 diabetes patients in all four CD4+ subsets.

Sequenced input: central memory CD4+ T cells from blood. The rearrangement uses TRBV7-3 and TRBJ2-1; D assignment may be TRBD1 or TRBD2 (6 bases each). The clonotype was recovered from a man aged 30 to 45 with type 1 diabetes. CDR3 in DNA: TGTGCCAGCAGTTCCCGTCGGGGGCAATACAATGAGCAGTTCTTC. Its translation is CASSSRRGQYNEQFF. Complete variable domain (other parts from reference TRBV7-3 and TRBJ2-1): GAGVSQTPSNKVTEKGKYVELRCDPISGHTALYWYRQSLGQGPEFLIYFQGTGAADDSGLPNDRFFAVRPEGSVSTLKIQRTERGDSAVYLCASSSRRGQYNEQFFGPGTRLTVL.